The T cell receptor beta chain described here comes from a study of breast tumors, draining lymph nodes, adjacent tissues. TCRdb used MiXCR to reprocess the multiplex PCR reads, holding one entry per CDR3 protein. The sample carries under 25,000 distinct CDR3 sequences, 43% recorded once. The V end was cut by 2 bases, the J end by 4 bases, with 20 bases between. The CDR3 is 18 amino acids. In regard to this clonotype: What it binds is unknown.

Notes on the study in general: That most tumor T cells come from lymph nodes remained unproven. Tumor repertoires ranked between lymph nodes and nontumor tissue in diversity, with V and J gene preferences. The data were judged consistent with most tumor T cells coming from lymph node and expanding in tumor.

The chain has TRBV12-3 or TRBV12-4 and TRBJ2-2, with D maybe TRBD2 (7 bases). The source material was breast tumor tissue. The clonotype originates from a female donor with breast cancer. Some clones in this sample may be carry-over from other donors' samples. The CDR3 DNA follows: TGTGCCAGCAGTTTACCTGCTGGTGGCGGGGGCGGCACCGGGGAGCTGTTTTTT. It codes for CASSLPAGGGGGTGELFF.